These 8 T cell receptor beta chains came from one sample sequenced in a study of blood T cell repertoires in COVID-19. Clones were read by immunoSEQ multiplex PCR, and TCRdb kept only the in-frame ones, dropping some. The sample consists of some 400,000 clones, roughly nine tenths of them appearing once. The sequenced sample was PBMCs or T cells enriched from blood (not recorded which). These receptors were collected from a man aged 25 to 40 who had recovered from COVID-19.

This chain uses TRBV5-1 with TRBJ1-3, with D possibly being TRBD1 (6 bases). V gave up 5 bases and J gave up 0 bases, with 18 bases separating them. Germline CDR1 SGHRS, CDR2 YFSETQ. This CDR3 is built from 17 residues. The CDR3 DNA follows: TGCGCCAGCAGTCCTGTCCGGGACAATTACTCTGGAAACACCATATATTTT. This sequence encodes CASSPVRDNYSGNTIYF.

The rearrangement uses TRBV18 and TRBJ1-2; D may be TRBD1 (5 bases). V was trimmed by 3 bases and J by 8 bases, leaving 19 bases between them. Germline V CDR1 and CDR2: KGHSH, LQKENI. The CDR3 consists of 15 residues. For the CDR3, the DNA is TGTGCCAGCTCACCGGCCGGGACTGCCAAGGAAGGCTACACCTTC. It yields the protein CASSPAGTAKEGYTF.

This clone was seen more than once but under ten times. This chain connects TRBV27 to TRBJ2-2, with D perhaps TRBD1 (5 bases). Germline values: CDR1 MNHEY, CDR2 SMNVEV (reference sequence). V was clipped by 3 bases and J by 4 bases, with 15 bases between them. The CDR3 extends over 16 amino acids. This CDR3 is CASSFGGARVTGELFF. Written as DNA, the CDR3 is TGTGCCAGCAGTTTTGGTGGGGCCAGGGTCACCGGGGAGCTGTTTTTT.

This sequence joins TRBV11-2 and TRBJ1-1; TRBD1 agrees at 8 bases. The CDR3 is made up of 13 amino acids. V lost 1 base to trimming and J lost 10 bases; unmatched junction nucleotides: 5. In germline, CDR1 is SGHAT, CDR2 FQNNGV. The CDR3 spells CASSLGLGQGAFF. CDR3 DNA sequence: TGTGCCAGCAGCTTAGGGTTAGGACAGGGAGCTTTCTTT.

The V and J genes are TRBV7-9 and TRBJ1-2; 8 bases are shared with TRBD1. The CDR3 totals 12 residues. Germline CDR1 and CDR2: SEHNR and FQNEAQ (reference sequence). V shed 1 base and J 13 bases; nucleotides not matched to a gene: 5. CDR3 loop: CASSLEDRAGTF. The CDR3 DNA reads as TGTGCCAGCAGCTTAGAGGACAGGGCCGGCACCTTC.

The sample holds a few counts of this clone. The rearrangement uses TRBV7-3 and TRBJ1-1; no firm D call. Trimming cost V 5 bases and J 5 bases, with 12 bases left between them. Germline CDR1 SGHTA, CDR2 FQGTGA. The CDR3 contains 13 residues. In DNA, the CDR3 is TGTGCCAGCAGCCCCAGCCGGAGAACTGAAGCTTTCTTT. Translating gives CASSPSRRTEAFF. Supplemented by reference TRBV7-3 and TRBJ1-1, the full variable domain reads GAGVSQTPSNKVTEKGKYVELRCDPISGHTALYWYRQSLGQGPEFLIYFQGTGAADDSGLPNDRFFAVRPEGSVSTLKIQRTERGDSAVYLCASSPSRRTEAFFGQGTRLTVV.

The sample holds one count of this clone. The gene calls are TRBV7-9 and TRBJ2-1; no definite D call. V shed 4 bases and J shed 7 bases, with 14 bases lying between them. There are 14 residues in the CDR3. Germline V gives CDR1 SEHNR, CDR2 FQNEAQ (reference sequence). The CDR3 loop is CASSSTHIGNEQFF. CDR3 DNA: TGTGCCAGCAGCTCTACCCATATCGGGAATGAGCAGTTCTTC.

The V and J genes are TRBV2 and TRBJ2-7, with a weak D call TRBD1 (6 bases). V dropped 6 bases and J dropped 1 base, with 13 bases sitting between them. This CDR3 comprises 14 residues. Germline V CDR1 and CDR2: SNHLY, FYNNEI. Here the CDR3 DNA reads TGTGCCAGCAGCCAACAGGGCTTTTCCTACGAGCAGTACTTC. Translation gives CASSQQGFSYEQYF.